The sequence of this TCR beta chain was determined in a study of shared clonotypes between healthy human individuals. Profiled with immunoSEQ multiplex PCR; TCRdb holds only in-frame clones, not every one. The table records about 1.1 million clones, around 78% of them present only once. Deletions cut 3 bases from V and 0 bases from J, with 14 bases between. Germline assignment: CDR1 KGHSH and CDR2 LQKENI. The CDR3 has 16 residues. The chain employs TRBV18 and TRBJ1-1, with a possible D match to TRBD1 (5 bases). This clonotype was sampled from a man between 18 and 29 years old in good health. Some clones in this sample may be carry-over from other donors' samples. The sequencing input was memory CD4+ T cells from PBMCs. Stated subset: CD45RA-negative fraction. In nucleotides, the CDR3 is TGTGCCAGCTCACCCTCGGTAGGACAAATGAACACTGAAGCTTTCTTT. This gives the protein CASSPSVGQMNTEAFF.